A single sample is the source of the 12 T cell receptor beta chains below, sequenced in a study of T cells in Graves' hyperthyroidism and ophthalmopathy. RNA transcripts were the template for amplifying TCR beta CDR3 regions. The HTBI set primed first-round TCR CDR3 RT-PCR. Each CDR3 protein gets one entry after TCRdb re-called the multiplex PCR reads with MiXCR. The repertoire holds about 400,000 distinct CDR3 sequences, around 15% seen once, with 28% in the top ten. The sequencing input was blood. The receptors stem from a middle-aged man with Graves' ophthalmopathy.

This clonotype appeared many times. The chain links TRBV29-1 to TRBJ2-7, with TRBD2 identical over 8 bases. The germline V gene encodes CDR1 SQVTM and CDR2 ANQGSEA. Unmatched junction bases numbered 7, after V lost 5 bases and J lost 4 bases. The CDR3 is 13 residues long. The CDR3 here is CSVFGLAEYEQYF. CDR3 nucleotide sequence: TGCAGCGTTTTCGGACTAGCTGAATACGAGCAGTACTTC.

The chain is built from TRBV15 and TRBJ2-5; D might be TRBD1 (5 bases). Germline V CDR1 and CDR2: LNHNV, YYDKDF (reference sequence). CDR3 size: 14 residues. V dropped 0 bases and J dropped 4 bases, with 9 bases sitting between them. The CDR3, as DNA: TGTGCCACCAGCAGAGATACAGGCAGAGAGACCCAGTACTTC. Translation: CATSRDTGRETQYF.

This clonotype was detected only once. The chain is built from TRBV12-5 and TRBJ2-5; tentatively, D is TRBD1 (6 bases). The CDR3 extends over 15 amino acids. CDR1 and CDR2 from the germline V gene are LGHNT and FRNRAP. V shed 5 bases and J shed 7 bases, with 20 bases lying between them. In nucleotides, the CDR3 is TGTGCTAGTGGTCAAGAACTAGGGGGAATATGGACCCAGTACTTC. Translating gives CASGQELGGIWTQYF.

The sample holds many counts of this clonotype. The chain combines TRBV11-1 with TRBJ1-1, with D perhaps matching TRBD1 (6 bases). This CDR3 contains 13 residues. Germline V CDR1 and CDR2: SGHAT, FQDESV (reference sequence). V was cut by 2 bases and J by 9 bases, with 13 bases left in between. The CDR3 nucleotides read TGTGCCAGCAGCTTAAGCGGAGGGACACAAGCTTTCTTT. Its protein is CASSLSGGTQAFF.

The rearrangement joins TRBV19 to TRBJ2-3; no clear D. The germline V gene has CDR1 LNHDA and CDR2 SQIVND (reference sequence). With 0 bases removed from V and 2 bases from J, the gap between germline ends came to 6 bases. CDR3 length: 14 amino acids. The CDR3 nucleotides read TGTGCCAGTAGTATAGAGGGCATCACAGATACGCAGTATTTT. Protein: CASSIEGITDTQYF.

The sample holds many counts of this clonotype. The gene calls are TRBV12-3 or TRBV12-4 and TRBJ1-2; 9 nucleotides line up with TRBD1. The length of the CDR3 is 15 residues. The J segment lost 7 bases and the V segment lost 1 base, leaving 7 bases of the junction unmatched. The CDR3 sequence is CASSLGGQGILGYTF. CDR3 bases: TGTGCCAGCAGTTTAGGCGGACAGGGGATTCTTGGCTACACCTTC.

This clonotype has ten or more counts. This rearrangement joins TRBV12-3 or TRBV12-4 to TRBJ2-7, with no clear D. The CDR3 covers 13 residues. V lost 5 bases and J lost 6, with 14 bases in between. The CDR3 bases are TGTGCCAGCAGTGCCCGGGCTAGAGGCGAGCAGTACTTC. Its protein is CASSARARGEQYF.

This clonotype occurred a few times. The chain links TRBV10-1 to TRBJ2-3, with unresolved D. CDR1 is WNHNN, CDR2 SYGVQD, per germline (reference sequence). The CDR3 has 13 amino acids. V lost 3 bases to trimming and J lost 3 bases, with 7 bases between them. For the CDR3, the DNA is TGCGCCAGCAGTGAATCCCCAACAGATACGCAGTATTTT. This codes for CASSESPTDTQYF.

This clonotype was observed at least ten times. This chain joins TRBV5-1 and TRBJ2-1; D unresolved. The CDR3 consists of 11 residues. CDR1 and CDR2 (germline): SGHRS, YFSETQ. Between the trimmed V and J ends, which lost 1 base and 8 bases, there was a span of 4 bases. CDR3 in DNA: TGCGCCAGCAGCTTGTGGGATGAGCAGTTCTTC. Protein product: CASSLWDEQFF.

This clonotype was detected a few times. The chain employs TRBV3-1 and TRBJ2-1; 8 bases match TRBD2. The CDR3 has 15 amino acids. Germline V lookup: CDR1 LGHDT, CDR2 YNNKEL (reference sequence). V lost 5 bases to trimming and J lost 6 bases; unmatched junction nucleotides: 9. The CDR3 sequence is CASSYLAGSPNEQFF. The CDR3 nucleotides read TGTGCCAGCAGCTACCTAGCGGGCTCTCCCAATGAGCAGTTCTTC.

The CDR3: CSARSLKQGARMNTEAFF. The CDR3 nucleotides are TGCAGTGCTAGATCCCTGAAGCAGGGGGCTAGGATGAACACTGAAGCTTTCTTT. This chain links TRBV20-1 with TRBJ1-1, with TRBD1 matching over 8 bases. Germline V gene lookup returns CDR1 DFQATT and CDR2 SNEGSKA (reference sequence). V dropped 2 bases and J dropped 0; count of bases not matched to a gene: 14. The CDR3 has 18 residues.

Note on this clonotype: Since a much larger clone is just one base distant, this may be a read error. This CDR3 reads CASSVSTARGEAQYF. The CDR3 coding sequence is TGTGCCAGCAGCGTATCTACCGCCAGGGGGGAGGCCCAGTACTTC. The gene calls are TRBV9 and TRBJ2-5; the D gene is possibly TRBD1 (7 bases). The V gene lost 1 base and the J gene lost 9 bases, with 19 bases spanning the gap. CDR3 length: 15 amino acids. CDR1 is SGDLS, CDR2 YYNGEE, per germline.